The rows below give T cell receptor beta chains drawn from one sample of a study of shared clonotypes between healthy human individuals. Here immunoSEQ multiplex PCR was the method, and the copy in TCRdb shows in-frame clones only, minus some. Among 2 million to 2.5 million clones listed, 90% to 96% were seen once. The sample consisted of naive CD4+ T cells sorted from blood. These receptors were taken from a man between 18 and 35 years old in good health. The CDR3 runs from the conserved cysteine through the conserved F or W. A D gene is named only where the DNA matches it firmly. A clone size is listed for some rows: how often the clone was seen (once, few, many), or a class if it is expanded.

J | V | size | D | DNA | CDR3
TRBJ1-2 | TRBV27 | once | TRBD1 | TGTGCCAGCAGCCGACAGGGGGGGGTTTATGGCTACACCTTC | CASSRQGGVYGYTF
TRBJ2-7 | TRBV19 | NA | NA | TGTGCCAGTAGTGGGGGGCTAGCATCCTACGAGCAGTACTTC | CASSGGLASYEQYF
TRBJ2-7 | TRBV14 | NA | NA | TGTGCCAGCAGCCTAGCCAGTTCAGGGACTTCAACCTACGAGCAGTACTTC | CASSLASSGTSTYEQYF
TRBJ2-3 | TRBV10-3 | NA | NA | TGTGCCATCAGTGAGCCGAGTCCGGCAGATACGCAGTATTTT | CAISEPSPADTQYF
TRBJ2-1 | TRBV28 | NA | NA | TGTGCCAGCAGTTTGGTCAATCCGTGGAATGAGCAGTTCTTC | CASSLVNPWNEQFF
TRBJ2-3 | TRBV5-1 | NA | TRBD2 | TGCGCCAGCAGCTACTACTTGCCGGGACTAGCCCCGAAGGGCACAGATACGCAGTATTTT | CASSYYLPGLAPKGTDTQYF
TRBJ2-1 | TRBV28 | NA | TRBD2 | TGTGCCAGCAGTTTATACGGAGTGACTAGCGGAAACAATGAGCAGTTCTTC | CASSLYGVTSGNNEQFF
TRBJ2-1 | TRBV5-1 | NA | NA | TGCGCCAGCAGCTTGGGGACCGTCTACAATGAGCAGTTCTTC | CASSLGTVYNEQFF
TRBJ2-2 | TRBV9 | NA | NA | TGTGCCAGCAGCTCCCCGGCGGGCGGGGGGGAGCTGTTTTTT | CASSSPAGGGELFF
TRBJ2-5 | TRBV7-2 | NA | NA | TGTGCCAGCAGCTTTTCGGGTGGAGAGACCCAGTACTTC | CASSFSGGETQYF
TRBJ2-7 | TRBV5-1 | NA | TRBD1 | TGCGCCAGCGGACAGGGCCACGAGCAGTACTTC | CASGQGHEQYF
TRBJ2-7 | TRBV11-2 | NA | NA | TGTGCCAGCAGCTTAGTAGGCTTAGGCGGCCACGAGCAGTACTTC | CASSLVGLGGHEQYF
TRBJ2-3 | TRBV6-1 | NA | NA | TGTGCCAGCAGTGGGCAGGGAAGGATTAGCACAGATACGCAGTATTTT | CASSGQGRISTDTQYF
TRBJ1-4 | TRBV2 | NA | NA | TGTGCCAGCACAGGGTGGGAGACTAATGAAAAACTGTTTTTT | CASTGWETNEKLFF
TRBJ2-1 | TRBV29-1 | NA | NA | TGCAGCGTTGACAGGGGGGGGAATGAGCAGTTCTTC | CSVDRGGNEQFF